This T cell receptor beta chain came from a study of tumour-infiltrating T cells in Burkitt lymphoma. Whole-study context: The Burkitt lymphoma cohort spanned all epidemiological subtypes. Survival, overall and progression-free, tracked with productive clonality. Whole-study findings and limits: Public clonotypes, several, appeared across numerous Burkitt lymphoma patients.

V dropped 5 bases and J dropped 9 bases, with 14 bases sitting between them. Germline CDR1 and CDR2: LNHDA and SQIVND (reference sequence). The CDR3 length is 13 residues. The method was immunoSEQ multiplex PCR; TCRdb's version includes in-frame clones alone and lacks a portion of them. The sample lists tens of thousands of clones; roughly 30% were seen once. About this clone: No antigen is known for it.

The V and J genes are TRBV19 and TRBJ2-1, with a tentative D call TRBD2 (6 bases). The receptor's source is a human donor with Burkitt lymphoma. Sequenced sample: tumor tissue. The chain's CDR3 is CASSLIPRGEQFF. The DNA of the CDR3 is TGTGCCAGTAGTTTGATCCCGCGGGGTGAGCAGTTCTTC.